A selection of T cell receptor beta chains follows, all from one sample in a study of cytomegalovirus exposure and HLA in healthy donors. Sequencing used immunoSEQ multiplex PCR; TCRdb keeps in-frame clones, though not all of them. The table records approximately 70,000 clones, 94% of them present only once. Sequenced input: PBMCs. Receptors originate from a young woman in good health and CMV-seronegative. Each CDR3 is given with its conserved first and last residue. The D gene is left open where the match is weak. Some rows have no size entry. The others give once, few or many, or a class for an expanded clone.

TRBV27	TRBJ2-1	TRBD2	.	CASSPLYPRSGSSYNEQFF	TGTGCCAGCAGCCCTTTGTACCCTCGTAGCGGGAGTTCCTACAATGAGCAGTTCTTC
TRBV4-1	TRBJ1-5	.	.	CASSDWSFSNQPQHF	TGCGCCAGCAGCGACTGGTCGTTTAGCAATCAGCCCCAGCATTTT
TRBV11-2	TRBJ2-5	.	.	CASSLRQQETQYF	TGTGCCAGCAGCCTAAGACAGCAAGAGACCCAGTACTTC
TRBV11-2	TRBJ2-5	.	.	CASSLAQETQYF	TGTGCCAGCAGCTTAGCACAAGAGACCCAGTACTTC
TRBV6-1	TRBJ2-1	TRBD1	.	CASSAGQAYNEQFF	TGTGCCAGCAGTGCGGGACAGGCCTACAATGAGCAGTTCTTC
TRBV7-2	TRBJ2-5	TRBD2	once	CASSYVLLAGGGNRGTQYF	TGTGCCAGCAGTTACGTCCTTCTAGCGGGGGGCGGAAACCGGGGGACCCAGTACTTC
TRBV11-2	TRBJ2-2	.	.	CASSRIQGNGELFF	TGTGCCAGCAGCCGGATACAGGGTAACGGGGAGCTGTTTTTT
TRBV18	TRBJ2-2	TRBD2	.	CASSPPGLADTGELFF	TGTGCCAGCTCACCACCGGGACTAGCAGACACCGGGGAGCTGTTTTTT
TRBV12-5	TRBJ2-3	.	.	CASGLVLGQETDTQYF	TGTGCTAGTGGTTTGGTCTTGGGGCAGGAGACAGATACGCAGTATTTT
TRBV21-1	TRBJ1-2	.	.	CASNLRNVLGGYTF	TGTGCCAGCAACCTACGGAACGTCTTGGGCGGCTACACCTTC
TRBV5-4	TRBJ2-1	.	.	CASSLGLATLNEQFF	TGTGCCAGCAGCTTAGGACTCGCCACCCTGAATGAGCAGTTCTTC
TRBV29-1	TRBJ2-7	TRBD1	.	CSAKKTGDEQYF	TGCAGCGCAAAAAAAACAGGGGACGAGCAGTACTTC
TRBV29-1	TRBJ1-1	TRBD1	.	CSVAGTGMNTEAFF	TGCAGCGTCGCCGGGACAGGTATGAACACTGAAGCTTTCTTT